What follows are 8 T cell receptor beta chains derived from one specimen sequenced in a study of regulatory T cells in long-lasting Graves disease. Time point meaning: newly diagnosed GD, antithyroid drugs for less than 3 months. The TCR library was made from RNA that had been extracted from PBMCs in TRIzol. For TCR beta, libraries came from iRepertoire HTBI primers and Arm-PCR of CDR3 regions. TCRdb fed the multiplex PCR reads into MiXCR, producing one record per CDR3 protein. Of 680,000 or so distinct CDR3 sequences in the sample, roughly 15% were seen once. These data also featured in a second study, about T cells in Graves' hyperthyroidism and ophthalmopathy.

The input for sequencing was peripheral blood mononuclear cells (PBMCs), taken at new diagnosis, from a patient treated with antithyroid drugs. These receptors came from a woman aged 25 to 39 with Graves disease.

This clonotype was recorded at least ten times. J is TRBJ1-1 and V is TRBV12-3 or TRBV12-4; a possible D gene is TRBD1 (6 bases). Trimming took 5 bases from V and 4 from J, leaving 14 bases between them. This CDR3 has 14 residues. CDR3 region: CASSLQGGVTEAFF. The CDR3 nucleotides read TGTGCCAGCAGTCTACAGGGAGGCGTCACTGAAGCTTTCTTT.

The chain combines TRBV6-2 or TRBV6-3 with TRBJ1-2; the D is unclear. Germline V lookup: CDR1 MNHEY, CDR2 SVGEGT. The CDR3 is 14 residues long. Trimming shortened V by 5 bases and J by 8 bases, and 18 bases separated the two germline ends. CDR3 DNA sequence: TGTGCCAGCAGTGAAACGGACGGACTCGGAGGCTACACCTTC. This gives the protein CASSETDGLGGYTF.

Only a few counts were recorded for this clonotype. The rearrangement uses TRBV30 and TRBJ1-3; 9 positions match TRBD1. This CDR3 contains 15 residues. CDR1 GTSNPN and CDR2 SVGIG come from the germline V gene (reference sequence). J lost 1 base, V lost 4 bases, and 5 bases had no gene match. The CDR3 coding sequence is TGTGCCTGGACCCGGACAGGGGAATCTGGAAACACCATATATTTT. Protein product: CAWTRTGESGNTIYF.

Ten or more counts support this clonotype. The J gene is TRBJ2-1, the V gene TRBV7-2; 7 bases are a match to TRBD2. Germline V CDR1 and CDR2: SGHTA, FQGNSA. The length of the CDR3 is 16 residues. J was trimmed by 5 bases and V by 5 bases; bases with no gene match: 12. The CDR3 DNA reads as TGTGCCAGCAGCCTCCGTTCGTCTAGCGGCCACAATGAGCAGTTCTTC. Amino acid sequence: CASSLRSSSGHNEQFF.

In this sample, this clonotype turned up many times. The CDR3 sequence: CASSLQGGLGNTEAFF. DNA of the CDR3: TGTGCCAGCAGCTTACAGGGGGGATTGGGGAACACTGAAGCTTTCTTT. The V and J genes are TRBV7-2 and TRBJ1-1; TRBD1 matches at 7 bases. J lost 1 base, V lost 2 bases, and 7 bases had no gene match. The germline V gene has CDR1 SGHTA and CDR2 FQGNSA. The CDR3 sequence is 16 residues long.

This clonotype showed up just a few times. The V and J genes are TRBV7-8 and TRBJ2-1; 8 nucleotides line up with TRBD1. Trimming at V came to 0 bases and at J to 4 bases, leaving 14 bases not matched to a gene. Germline V CDR1 and CDR2: SGHVS, FQNEAQ. This CDR3 spans 19 amino acids. CDR3: CASSLAVSPGGFLYNEQFF. The CDR3 DNA is TGTGCCAGCAGCTTAGCGGTTTCACCAGGGGGCTTTCTTTACAATGAGCAGTTCTTC.

This clonotype appeared many times. The chain couples TRBV12-3 or TRBV12-4 to TRBJ1-1, with D unresolved. The CDR3 consists of 13 residues. The V end lost 11 bases, the J end lost 9 bases, and 22 bases lay between the germline ends. CDR3 nucleotide sequence: TGTGCCGGAACTCCGGCTGGCGGCTTGAAAGCTTTCTTT. This sequence encodes CAGTPAGGLKAFF.

Only a few counts were recorded for this clonotype. V and J are TRBV20-1 and TRBJ2-5; TRBD2 agrees at 11 bases. Germline-derived CDR1 and CDR2 are DFQATT and SNEGSKA (reference sequence). The length of the CDR3 is 14 residues. With V trimmed by 6 bases and J by 6 bases, 9 bases remained unmatched. The CDR3: CSARPTSGSQTQYF. The CDR3 bases are TGCAGTGCCCGACCTACTAGCGGGAGTCAGACCCAGTACTTC.